This TCR beta chain was sequenced in a study of blood T cells in healthy people across ages. Germline V gene sequence: CDR1 SEHNR, CDR2 FQNEAQ (reference sequence). Trimming stripped 5 bases from V and 0 bases from J, with 13 bases between. This CDR3 comprises 15 residues. A single count supports this clonotype. Alongside a J-beta primer mix, a sample-barcoded 5' primer served in a second PCR lasting roughly 7 to 11 cycles. TCRdb reprocessed the 5' RACE reads with MiXCR, giving one entry per CDR3 protein. Among 1.5 million or so distinct CDR3 sequences, 35% to 45% were seen once, and the ten largest hold around 4%.

V gene TRBV7-9 combines with J gene TRBJ1-2; no reliable D call. Sequenced material: blood. The clonotype comes from a woman aged 18 to 35 in good health. The CDR3 sequence: CASSPRPVPNYGYTF. The CDR3 region has the DNA TGTGCCAGCAGCCCCCGGCCGGTCCCTAACTATGGCTACACCTTC.